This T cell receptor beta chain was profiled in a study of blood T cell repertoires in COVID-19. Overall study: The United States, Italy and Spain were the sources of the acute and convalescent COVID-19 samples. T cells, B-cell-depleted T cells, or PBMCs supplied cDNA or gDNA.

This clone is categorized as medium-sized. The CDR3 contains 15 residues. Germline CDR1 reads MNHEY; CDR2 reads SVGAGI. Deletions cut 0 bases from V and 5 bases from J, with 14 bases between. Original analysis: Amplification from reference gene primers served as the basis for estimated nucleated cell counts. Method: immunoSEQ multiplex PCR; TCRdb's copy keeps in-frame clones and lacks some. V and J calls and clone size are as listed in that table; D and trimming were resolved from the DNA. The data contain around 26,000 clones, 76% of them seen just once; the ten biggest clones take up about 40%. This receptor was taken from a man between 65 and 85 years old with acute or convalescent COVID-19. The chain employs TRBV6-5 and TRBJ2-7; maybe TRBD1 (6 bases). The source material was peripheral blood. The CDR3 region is CASSYSNRASNEQYF. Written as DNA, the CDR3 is TGTGCCAGCAGTTACTCGAACAGGGCATCCAACGAGCAGTACTTC.